This T cell receptor (beta chain) is drawn from a study of Graves' ophthalmopathy and Graves' hyperthyroidism (dated 2018 in TCRdb). Study-wide context: Peripheral blood was collected before any treatment was given, at the time of initial diagnosis. In total, 135 blood samples were TCR-sequenced: approximately 42 ophthalmopathy, 80 or so hyperthyroidism and approximately 17 hyperthyroidism-to-ophthalmopathy patients. In over 5 hyperthyroidism patients, the T-cell repertoires found in thyroid tissue were compared with those found in blood. The independent validation cohort included 18 to 20 hyperthyroidism patients plus 17 patients who later progressed from hyperthyroidism to ophthalmopathy. The study used TCR beta repertoire signatures to distinguish Graves' ophthalmopathy from Graves' hyperthyroidism and to predict progression to ophthalmopathy. Once sampling was done, hyperthyroidism patients were given methimazole at a starting dose of 30 mg daily, while ophthalmopathy patients were given high-dose intravenous methylprednisolone. A discovery set of 100 or so patients (roughly 43 ophthalmopathy, about 55 stable hyperthyroidism) was enrolled to explore V-J signatures distinguishing ophthalmopathy from hyperthyroidism.

General study outcomes and caveats: The 13-signature model separated ophthalmopathy from stable hyperthyroidism with approximately 90% sensitivity and less than 83% specificity in cross-validation, and 80%/75% in the test set. In validation, the model predicted ophthalmopathy progression with about 70% sensitivity and roughly 72% specificity; about a dozen predicted patients were CT-confirmed with GO in a median of approximately six months. Sample size was not predetermined statistically, and investigators were not blinded to group allocation. Among expanded thyroid clonotypes with frequency above 0.001, most also showed up in blood, which suggests that blood repertoires may reflect the thyroid immune response.

TCR beta CDR3 regions were amplified from RNA transcripts for repertoire sequencing. HTBI primers and the Qiagen OneStep RT-PCR kit were used in a first-round RT-PCR, which was followed by a second-round multiplex PCR, size selection and purification. Sequencing of the libraries was carried out on an Illumina HiSeq2000 in paired-end mode with 100 bp reads. In the paper's pipeline: SOAPnuke was used to process the reads, throwing out any read that had adapters, had uncalled bases, had a mean Phred below 15, or lacked an exact constant-primer or identifier match. COPE v1.2.5 was used to merge the high-quality paired reads. Each unique nucleotide sequence was treated as a clonotype, and MiTCR v1.1 was used to align the clonotypes to the IMGT TRB V, D and J references. Only V-J combinations with frequency above 0.0001 were analysed, covering over 98% of repertoires. For each V-J combination, a TCR clonal expansion and chaos score was defined as F50 clonal expansion divided by the chaos observed in the TCRdist matrix. Welch's t-statistics and random forest were used to narrow the features down to about a dozen V-J combinations, which were then fed into a naive Bayes classifier. The similarity between thyroid and blood repertoires was quantified using the Morisita-Horn index. Starting from the raw public reads, TCRdb applied fastp trimming at Q25, assembled clones with MiXCR and retained in-frame beta chains. Each record represents a unique CDR3 protein, reported with the most common genes and DNA among its rows. It is TCRdb's table, rather than the study itself, that gives the V and J calls and clone size. Recorded for this sample are a few hundred thousand distinct CDR3 sequences; approximately 18% of them occurred a single time. Jointly, the top ten make up 2.4% of the sample.

The CDR3 has 14 amino acids, counting the end cysteine and phenylalanine. Of all the DNA, just the CDR3 is kept, 42 bases in frame from base 1. The germline V gene supplies CDR1 MNHEY and CDR2 SVGEGT. The germline V end is reduced by 6 bases and the J end by 4 bases; junction bases left unmatched: 8. Hyperthyroidism was defined as stable when no progression to ophthalmopathy occurred within 18 months of follow-up. Patients with hyperthyroidism were aged 18 to 65 years, had been newly diagnosed, and had a disease duration of less than 2 months. Patients were excluded if they had other autoimmune diseases, uncontrolled infections, pregnancy or lactation. Clinical symptoms, serum thyroxine, TRAb, thyroid ultrasound and orbital computed tomography formed the basis of the diagnosis. PBMCs were isolated from 10 ml of fresh peripheral blood by Ficoll-Paque density gradient centrifugation. Total RNA was extracted using Trizol reagent, and RNA quality was checked on an Agilent 2100 Bioanalyzer.

This clonotype occurred many times. Which antigen it targets is not known. No base-level quality is on record; no much larger clone is a single base apart. The chain is encoded by TRBV6-2 or TRBV6-3 joined to TRBJ2-7; 8 bases in the middle match TRBD1. Sequencing was performed on peripheral blood. The receptor's source is an adult woman with stable Graves' hyperthyroidism. CDR3 reads: CASSLGTGWYEQYF. The sequenced DNA: TGTGCCAGCAGCCTCGGGACAGGATGGTACGAGCAGTACTTC.